This is a list of T cell receptor beta chains from one sample in a study of cytomegalovirus exposure and HLA in healthy donors. Assay used: immunoSEQ multiplex PCR; TCRdb lists only in-frame clones, some missing. This sample has 150,000 to 200,000 clones, with roughly four fifths found just once. Sequencing was carried out using PBMCs. The receptors here all came from a woman aged 40 to 49 in good health and CMV-seronegative. Both conserved end residues are part of each CDR3. D genes are given only for firm matches. The size entry is marked missing in some rows and otherwise reads once, few, many or a size class.

len,j_gene,abundance,d_gene,v_gene,CDR3aa,CDR3nt
15,TRBJ2-3,once,-,TRBV9,CASSVAGDTTDTQYF,TGTGCCAGCAGCGTAGCCGGGGATACGACAGATACGCAGTATTTT
14,TRBJ1-1,few,-,TRBV18,CASSPRGLDTEAFF,TGTGCCAGCTCACCCAGGGGTTTGGACACTGAAGCTTTCTTT
16,TRBJ2-6,few,-,TRBV7-9,CASSHSRGTGANVLTF,TGTGCCAGCAGCCACTCCCGAGGGACTGGGGCCAACGTCCTGACTTTC
15,TRBJ2-4,-,-,TRBV30,CAWSVVWTTKNIQYF,TGTGCCTGGAGCGTGGTTTGGACTACCAAAAACATTCAGTACTTC
15,TRBJ1-1,once,TRBD1,TRBV25-1,CASSELDREDTEAFF,TGTGCCAGCAGTGAATTGGACAGGGAGGACACTGAAGCTTTCTTT
14,TRBJ1-3,-,-,TRBV5-5,CASSPNHRGNTIYF,TGTGCCAGCAGCCCGAATCACAGGGGAAACACCATATATTTT
12,TRBJ2-5,once,-,TRBV10-3,CATSPGEKTQYF,TGTGCCACCTCTCCTGGGGAGAAGACCCAGTACTTC
15,TRBJ2-1,-,TRBD2,TRBV6-6,CASSSVAGGVNEQFF,TGTGCCAGCAGTTCAGTAGCGGGAGGGGTGAATGAGCAGTTCTTC
14,TRBJ1-5,-,-,TRBV29-1,CSVESRGLNQPQHF,TGCAGCGTTGAATCGCGGGGGCTCAATCAGCCCCAGCATTTT
16,TRBJ1-1,-,-,TRBV5-1,CASSSVPALMNTEAFF,TGCGCCAGCAGCTCGGTCCCCGCGCTAATGAACACTGAAGCTTTCTTT
16,TRBJ1-4,once,-,TRBV14,CASSRTDDRKGEKLFF,TGTGCCAGCAGCCGGACGGACGACAGGAAAGGTGAAAAACTGTTTTTT
18,TRBJ1-4,-,TRBD1,TRBV7-9,CASSSTGDPLPTNEKLFF,TGTGCCAGCAGCTCTACAGGGGACCCTTTACCAACTAATGAAAAACTGTTTTTT
13,TRBJ2-2,-,-,TRBV28,CASTLTNTGELFF,TGTGCCAGCACCCTTACGAACACCGGGGAGCTGTTTTTT